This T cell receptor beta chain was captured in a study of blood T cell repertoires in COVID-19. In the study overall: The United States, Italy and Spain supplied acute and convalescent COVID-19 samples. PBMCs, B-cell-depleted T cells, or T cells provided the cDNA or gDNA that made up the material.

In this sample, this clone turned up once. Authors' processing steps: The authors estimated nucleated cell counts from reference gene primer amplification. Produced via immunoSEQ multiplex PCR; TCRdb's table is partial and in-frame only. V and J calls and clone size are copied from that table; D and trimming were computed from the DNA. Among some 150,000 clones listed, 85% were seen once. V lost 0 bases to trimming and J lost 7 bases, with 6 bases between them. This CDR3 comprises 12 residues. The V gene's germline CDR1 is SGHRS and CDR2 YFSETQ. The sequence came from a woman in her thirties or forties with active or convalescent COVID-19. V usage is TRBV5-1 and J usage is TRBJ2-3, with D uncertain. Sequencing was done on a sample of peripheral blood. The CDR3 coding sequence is TGCGCCAGCAGCTTGGAGCGTTATACGCAGTATTTT. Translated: CASSLERYTQYF.